The present TCR beta chain was sequenced within a study of T cells after yellow fever vaccination. Study-wide context: Fractions containing few cells were prepared with SMART-Seq v4 Ultra Low Input.

Study findings and constraints: The booster saw the reappearance of most primary-vaccination clones (approximately 96% CD4, around 88% CD8). The presence of abundant clonotypes contaminating from the bulk population was possible in FACS-sorted repertoires.

5'RACE template switching generated TCR cDNA, adding a universal primer site and UMIs. MiXCR, run by TCRdb on the 5' RACE reads, gives a single entry per CDR3 protein. Of around 310,000 distinct CDR3 sequences listed, more than 3% are singletons. This clonotype came up many times. The antigen is unknown. Germline CDR1 and CDR2: SGHTA and FQGNSA. V was cut by 2 bases and J by 6 bases, with 20 bases left in between. This CDR3 spans 16 amino acids. This chain links TRBV7-2 with TRBJ2-7; D is possibly TRBD1 or TRBD2 (6 bases each). The sequence came from a man aged 18 to 29 who received the YFV17D yellow fever vaccine. The sequences come from PBMCs, collected on the day of the yellow fever booster vaccination. The CDR3 nucleotides are TGTGCCAGCAGCTTACGGGGGACACCTATGACGGGCGAGCAGTACTTC. Translating it yields CASSLRGTPMTGEQYF.